A single sample is the source of the 10 T cell receptor beta chains below, sequenced in a study of T cell responses to AZD1222 COVID-19 vaccine. TCRdb's table, derived via immunoSEQ multiplex PCR, lists solely in-frame clones and lacks some. This sample has over 110,000 clones, with roughly 92% found just once. Here the sequenced sample was peripheral blood, taken 28 days after the second AZD1222 dose. These receptors were taken from an adult who received the AZD1222 COVID-19 vaccine.

The chain is built from TRBV4-2 and TRBJ1-3; maybe TRBD1 (5 bases). The CDR3 is made up of 21 amino acids. Germline V gene data show CDR1 as LGHNA and CDR2 as YNFKEQ. V lost 2 bases and J 0 bases, leaving 26 bases between the germline ends. The CDR3 bases are TGTGCCAGCAGCCAAACCGGGACTCTCCTCTTTCGTAGAAGCTCTGGAAACACCATATATTTT. Protein product: CASSQTGTLLFRRSSGNTIYF.

The chain recombines TRBV19 with TRBJ2-3; 13 bases agree with TRBD2. Trimming at V came to 5 bases and at J to 0 bases, leaving 5 bases not matched to a gene. The CDR3 is made up of 17 amino acids. CDR1 is LNHDA and CDR2 is SQIVND in the germline V gene (reference sequence). In DNA form, the CDR3 reads TGTGCCAGTAGTCCGGGACTAGCGGGGACTAGCACAGATACGCAGTATTTT. Translation gives CASSPGLAGTSTDTQYF.

The chain joins TRBV19 to TRBJ1-2; TRBD1 might be the D (5 bases). Germline CDR1 reads LNHDA; CDR2 reads SQIVND (reference sequence). V shed 5 bases and J shed 8 bases, with 12 bases lying between them. The CDR3 totals 12 residues. This chain's CDR3 is CASSRDVTGYTF. Here the CDR3 DNA reads TGTGCCAGTAGTCGGGACGTCACGGGCTACACCTTC.

V gene TRBV7-6 combines with J gene TRBJ2-1; possible D gene TRBD1, 6 bases. V was pared by 4 bases and J by 8 bases, with 18 bases between. CDR1 SGHVS and CDR2 FNYEAQ come from the germline V gene. CDR3 length: 15 residues. The CDR3 nucleotides read TGTGCCAGCAGCTCCCCTAGCAGGGGTGGCGATGAGCAGTTCTTC. This codes for CASSSPSRGGDEQFF.

The chain uses TRBV20-1 and TRBJ2-1; 9 bases agree with TRBD2. Germline-derived CDR1 and CDR2 are DFQATT and SNEGSKA (reference sequence). After removal of 3 bases from V and 7 bases from J, the junction contained 7 bases not matched to a gene. The CDR3 is 14 amino acids. The CDR3 DNA reads as TGCAGTGCTAGTCTCCCTAGCGGGGCGAATGAGCAGTTCTTC. As protein: CSASLPSGANEQFF.

The gene calls are TRBV6-5 and TRBJ2-7; 9 nucleotides agree with TRBD2. The CDR3 sequence is 15 residues long. In germline, CDR1 is MNHEY, CDR2 SVGAGI. J was trimmed by 5 bases and V by 0 bases; bases with no gene match: 5. The CDR3 region is CASSYSLAGAHEQYF. DNA for the CDR3: TGTGCCAGCAGTTACTCATTAGCGGGAGCCCACGAGCAGTACTTC.

The V gene is TRBV10-2, the J gene TRBJ1-1, with D maybe TRBD1 (5 bases). Germline V gives CDR1 WSHSY, CDR2 SAAADI. This CDR3 has 13 amino acids. V was shortened by 6 bases and J by 4 bases, with 12 bases between the two germline ends. The chain's CDR3 is CASSYLRGTEAFF. CDR3 nucleotide sequence: TGCGCCAGCAGCTATTTGAGGGGCACTGAAGCTTTCTTT.

This rearrangement joins TRBV29-1 to TRBJ1-5; possible D gene TRBD1, 6 bases. The CDR3 is made up of 13 amino acids. Germline loops: CDR1 SQVTM, CDR2 ANQGSEA. V lost 7 bases, J lost 5 bases, and 15 bases lay in between. The CDR3, as DNA: TGCAGCGCCATGCGGGGGGCTGATCAGCCCCAGCATTTT. It specifies CSAMRGADQPQHF.

A single count supports this clone. The chain is built from TRBV28 and TRBJ1-3; D may be TRBD1 (5 bases). The germline V and J ends were trimmed by 3 bases and 9 bases, with 27 bases remaining between them. Per germline, CDR1 MDHEN and CDR2 SYDVKM. There are 18 residues in the CDR3. As DNA, the CDR3 is TGTGCCAGCAGTTTGGGGCCCCAGGGAGGGGTGTGGTATTCCACCATATATTTT. It is translated as CASSLGPQGGVWYSTIYF.

V gene TRBV7-9 combines with J gene TRBJ1-4, with TRBD1 identical over 9 bases. The CDR3 loop spans 16 amino acids. From germline, CDR1 is SEHNR and CDR2 FQNEAQ (reference sequence). V trimming: 1 base; J trimming: 6 bases; junction bases outside the gene matches: 6. The CDR3 region has the DNA TGTGCCAGCAGCTTAGACCGCCGACAGGGGGATGAAAAACTGTTTTTT. Translating it yields CASSLDRRQGDEKLFF.